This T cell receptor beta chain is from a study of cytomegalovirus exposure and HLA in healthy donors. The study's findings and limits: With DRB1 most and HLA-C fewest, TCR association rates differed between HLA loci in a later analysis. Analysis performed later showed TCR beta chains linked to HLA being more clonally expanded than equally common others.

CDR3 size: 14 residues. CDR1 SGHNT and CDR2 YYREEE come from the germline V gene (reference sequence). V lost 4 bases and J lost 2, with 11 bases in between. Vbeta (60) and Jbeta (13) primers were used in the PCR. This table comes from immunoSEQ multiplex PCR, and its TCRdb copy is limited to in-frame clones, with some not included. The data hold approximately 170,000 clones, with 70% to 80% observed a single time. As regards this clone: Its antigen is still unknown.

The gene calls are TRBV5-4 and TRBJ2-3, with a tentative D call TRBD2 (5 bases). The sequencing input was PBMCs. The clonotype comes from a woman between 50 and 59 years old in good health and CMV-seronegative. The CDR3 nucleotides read TGTGCCAGCAGCATCCTCGGGGACACAGATACGCAGTATTTT. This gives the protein CASSILGDTDTQYF.